This is a list of T cell receptor beta chains from one sample in a study of circulating tumor DNA in untreated peripheral T-cell lymphoma. Clones were read by immunoSEQ multiplex PCR, and TCRdb kept only the in-frame ones, dropping some. Counted here are several thousand clones, approximately 72% occurring once; the ten biggest clones make up about 15%. Sequenced input: tumor tissue. All receptors come from a human donor with peripheral T-cell lymphoma. Each CDR3 is given with its conserved first and last residue. A D gene is named only where the DNA matches it firmly. Rows give clone size only sometimes, using once, few, many, or a class for an expanded clone.

V gene	J gene	D gene	clone size	CDR3 DNA	CDR3 protein
TRBV18	TRBJ1-5	NA	NA	TGTGCCAGCTCACCGGGCCGAGTCGGGGGACAGCCCCAGCATTTT	CASSPGRVGGQPQHF
TRBV10-2	TRBJ2-1	TRBD2	NA	TGCGCCAGCAGTGAGACTAGCGGGAGTACCCATGAGCAGTTCTTC	CASSETSGSTHEQFF
TRBV28	TRBJ1-5	TRBD1	NA	TGTGCCAGCAGTTCGGGACAGCTCGATTTGCCCCAGCATTTT	CASSSGQLDLPQHF
TRBV29-1	TRBJ1-3	TRBD1	NA	TGCAGCGTCCGGGGACAGAACTCTGGAAACACCATATATTTT	CSVRGQNSGNTIYF
TRBV15	TRBJ2-3	NA	NA	TGTGCCACCAGCGGCAACCCGACAGTCGGCGGCACAGATACGCAGTATTTT	CATSGNPTVGGTDTQYF
TRBV2	TRBJ2-7	TRBD2	NA	TGTGCCAGCAGGACGGGACTAGCGGGAGCGGGTGAGCAGTACTTC	CASRTGLAGAGEQYF
TRBV19	TRBJ1-2	NA	NA	TGTGCCAGTAGTAAGGGCAGGAGCTATGGCTACACCTTC	CASSKGRSYGYTF
TRBV28	TRBJ1-5	NA	NA	TGTGCCAGCAGACGGGTCCCCAGCAATCAGCCCCAGCATTTT	CASRRVPSNQPQHF
TRBV28	TRBJ1-3	NA	once	TGTGCCAGCAGTCCCATCTACCCGACAGGACGAAACACCATATATTTT	CASSPIYPTGRNTIYF
TRBV28	TRBJ2-5	TRBD1	NA	TGTGCCAGCAGCCTAACAGGGGGCGGCCAAGAGACCCAGTACTTC	CASSLTGGGQETQYF
TRBV29-1	TRBJ1-1	NA	NA	TGCAGCGTTGTGAAAGGGGCCACTGAAGCTTTCTTT	CSVVKGATEAFF
TRBV6-8	TRBJ2-3	TRBD2	NA	TGTGCCAGCAGCCGGACTAGCGGGAGGGTGGCAGATACGCAGTATTTT	CASSRTSGRVADTQYF